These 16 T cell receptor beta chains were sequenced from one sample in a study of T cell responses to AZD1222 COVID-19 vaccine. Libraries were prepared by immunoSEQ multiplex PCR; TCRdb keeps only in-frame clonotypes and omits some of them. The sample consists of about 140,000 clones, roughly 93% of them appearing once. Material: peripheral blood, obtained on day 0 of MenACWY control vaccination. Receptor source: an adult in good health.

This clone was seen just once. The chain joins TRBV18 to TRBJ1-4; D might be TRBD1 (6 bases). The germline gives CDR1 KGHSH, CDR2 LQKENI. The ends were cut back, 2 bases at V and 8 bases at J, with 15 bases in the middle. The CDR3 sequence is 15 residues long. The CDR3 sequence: CASSPGGALKEKLFF. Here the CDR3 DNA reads TGTGCCAGCTCACCAGGGGGGGCCCTCAAGGAAAAACTGTTTTTT.

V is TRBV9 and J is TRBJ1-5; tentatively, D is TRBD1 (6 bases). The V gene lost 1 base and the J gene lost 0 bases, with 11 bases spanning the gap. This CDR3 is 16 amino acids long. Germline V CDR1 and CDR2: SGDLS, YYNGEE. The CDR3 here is CASSVTRTVSNQPQHF. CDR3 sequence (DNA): TGTGCCAGCAGCGTAACTAGGACAGTTAGCAATCAGCCCCAGCATTTT.

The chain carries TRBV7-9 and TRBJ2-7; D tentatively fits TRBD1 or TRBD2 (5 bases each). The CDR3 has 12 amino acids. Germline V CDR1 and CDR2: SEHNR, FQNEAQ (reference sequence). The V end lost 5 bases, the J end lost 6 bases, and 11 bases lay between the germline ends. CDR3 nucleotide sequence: TGTGCCAGCAGCCAGGTGGGGGTCGAGCAGTACTTC. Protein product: CASSQVGVEQYF.

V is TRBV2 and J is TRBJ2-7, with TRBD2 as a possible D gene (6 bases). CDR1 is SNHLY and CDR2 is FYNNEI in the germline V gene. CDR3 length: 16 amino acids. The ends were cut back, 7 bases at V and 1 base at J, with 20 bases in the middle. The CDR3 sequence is CASTGVAGPSSYEQYF. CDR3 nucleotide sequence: TGTGCCAGCACGGGGGTCGCTGGACCTAGTTCCTACGAGCAGTACTTC.

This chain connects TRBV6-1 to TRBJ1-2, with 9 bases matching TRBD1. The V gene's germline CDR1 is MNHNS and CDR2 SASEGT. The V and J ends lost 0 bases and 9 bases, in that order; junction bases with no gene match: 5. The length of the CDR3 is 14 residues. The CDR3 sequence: CASSEAGTGISYTF. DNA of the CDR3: TGTGCCAGCAGTGAAGCGGGGACAGGGATTAGCTACACCTTC.

The CDR3, as DNA: TGTGCCAGCAGTTACAGGGACGTCTACAATGAGCAGTTCTTC. This codes for CASSYRDVYNEQFF. The V call is TRBV6-2 or TRBV6-3, the J call TRBJ2-1; TRBD1 or TRBD2 may be the D gene (5 bases each). V dropped 2 bases and J dropped 3 bases, with 8 bases sitting between them. CDR1 is MNHEY and CDR2 is SVGEGT in the germline V gene. This CDR3 region has 14 residues.

CDR3 DNA sequence: TGCGCCAGCAGCCAAGTGGCGGAAAGCTCCTACAATGAGCAGTTCTTC. This encodes CASSQVAESSYNEQFF. The rearrangement links TRBV4-3 to TRBJ2-1; D is uncertain. The CDR3 runs to 16 residues. Trimming removed 1 base at V and 0 bases at J, with 10 bases between. The V gene's germline CDR1 is LGHNA and CDR2 YSLEER.

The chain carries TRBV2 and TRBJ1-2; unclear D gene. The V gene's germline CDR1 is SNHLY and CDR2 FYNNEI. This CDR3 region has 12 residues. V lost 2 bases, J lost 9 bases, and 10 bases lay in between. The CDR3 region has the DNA TGTGCCAGCAGTGAAAGACCACAGAGCTACACCTTC. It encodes CASSERPQSYTF.

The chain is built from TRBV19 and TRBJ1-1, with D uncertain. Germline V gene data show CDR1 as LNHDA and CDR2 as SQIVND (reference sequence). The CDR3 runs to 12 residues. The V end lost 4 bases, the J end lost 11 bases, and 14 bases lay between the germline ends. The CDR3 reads CASSNKVMAAFF. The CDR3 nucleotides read TGTGCCAGTAGTAATAAAGTAATGGCGGCTTTCTTT.

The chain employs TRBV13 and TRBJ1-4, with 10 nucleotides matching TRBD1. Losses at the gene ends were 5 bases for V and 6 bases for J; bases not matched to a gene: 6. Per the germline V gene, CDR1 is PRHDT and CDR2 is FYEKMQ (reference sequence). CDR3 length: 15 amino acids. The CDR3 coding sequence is TGTGCCAGCAGCGACCGGACAGGGGGGGATGAAAAACTGTTTTTT. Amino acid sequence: CASSDRTGGDEKLFF.

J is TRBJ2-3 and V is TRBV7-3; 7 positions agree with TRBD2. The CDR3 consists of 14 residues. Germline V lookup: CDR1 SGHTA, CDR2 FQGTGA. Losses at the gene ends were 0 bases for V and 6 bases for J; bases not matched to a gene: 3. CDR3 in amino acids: CASSLTRESDTQYF. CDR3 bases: TGTGCCAGCAGCTTAACGCGGGAGTCGGATACGCAGTATTTT.

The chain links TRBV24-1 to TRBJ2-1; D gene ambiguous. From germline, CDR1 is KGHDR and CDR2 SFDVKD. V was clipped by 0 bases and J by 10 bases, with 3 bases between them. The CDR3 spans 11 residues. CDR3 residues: CATSDLYEQFF. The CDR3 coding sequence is TGTGCCACCAGTGATTTGTACGAGCAGTTCTTC.

This CDR3 is CASSFRTGRNSPLHF. The CDR3 bases are TGCGCCAGCAGCTTTAGGACAGGGCGTAATTCACCCCTCCACTTT. The rearrangement joins TRBV5-1 to TRBJ1-6, with 8 nucleotides matching TRBD1. The germline gives CDR1 SGHRS, CDR2 YFSETQ. The CDR3 loop spans 15 amino acids. Unmatched junction bases numbered 4, after V lost 2 bases and J lost 6 bases.

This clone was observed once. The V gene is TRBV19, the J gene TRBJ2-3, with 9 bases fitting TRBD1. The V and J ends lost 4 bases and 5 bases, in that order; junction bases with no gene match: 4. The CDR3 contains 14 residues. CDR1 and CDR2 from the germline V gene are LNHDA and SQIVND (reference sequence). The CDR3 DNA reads TGTGCCAGTAGTAGACAGGGGGTCAGAGATACGCAGTATTTT. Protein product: CASSRQGVRDTQYF.

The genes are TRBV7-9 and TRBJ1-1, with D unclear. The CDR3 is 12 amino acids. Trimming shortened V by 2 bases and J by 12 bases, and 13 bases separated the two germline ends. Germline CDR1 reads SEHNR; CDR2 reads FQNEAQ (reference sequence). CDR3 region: CASSLRRAETFF. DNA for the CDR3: TGTGCCAGCAGCTTAAGGAGGGCAGAAACTTTCTTT.

The CDR3 here is CASSQQGGNQPQHF. The CDR3 DNA reads TGTGCCAGTAGTCAACAGGGTGGCAATCAGCCCCAGCATTTT. The rearrangement joins TRBV19 to TRBJ1-5, with D possibly TRBD1 on 6 matching bases. Germline V gene lookup returns CDR1 LNHDA and CDR2 SQIVND (reference sequence). The CDR3 has 14 amino acids. Trimming stripped 5 bases from V and 2 bases from J, with 10 bases between.